These 19 T cell receptor beta chains originate from one sample sequenced in a study of control samples from healthy donors and cancer patients. Clones were sequenced by immunoSEQ multiplex PCR, and TCRdb holds only the in-frame ones, with some missing. The sample holds 150,000 or so clones; 70% to 90% are singletons and the top ten take nearly 5%. Sequenced material: blood. These receptors originate from a young woman in good health.

This clone was observed a single time. The rearrangement links TRBV7-8 to TRBJ1-1, with D perhaps TRBD1 (6 bases). Germline V gene data show CDR1 as SGHVS and CDR2 as FQNEAQ. The CDR3 has 15 residues. Trimming removed 6 bases from V and 7 bases from J, with 21 bases in between. CDR3 amino acids: CASSSIGGGQGEAFF. CDR3 bases: TGTGCCAGCAGTTCCATTGGCGGGGGGCAAGGTGAAGCTTTCTTT.

The chain combines TRBV5-5 with TRBJ2-7; 9 nucleotides agree with TRBD1. V dropped 3 bases and J dropped 3; count of bases not matched to a gene: 4. The CDR3 spans 14 residues. Germline CDR1 is SGHKS and CDR2 is YYEKEE (reference sequence). The CDR3: CASSWGTGFYEQYF. The CDR3 nucleotides read TGTGCCAGCAGCTGGGGGACAGGGTTCTACGAGCAGTACTTC.

This rearrangement joins TRBV24-1 to TRBJ2-1; D is perhaps TRBD1 (6 bases). V dropped 9 bases and J dropped 8 bases, with 13 bases sitting between them. The CDR3 is 12 amino acids. Germline CDR1 and CDR2: KGHDR and SFDVKD. CDR3 amino acids: CATGAGVHEQFF. The CDR3 DNA reads TGTGCCACCGGGGCAGGGGTCCATGAGCAGTTCTTC.

This clone was seen once. J is TRBJ2-7 and V is TRBV7-8; no firm D call. V gave up 1 base and J gave up 5 bases, with 12 bases separating them. The length of the CDR3 is 14 residues. The germline CDR1 and CDR2 sequences are SGHVS and FQNEAQ. CDR3 DNA: TGTGCCAGCAGCTTAGATGTGGATTTCGACGAGCAGTACGTC. Protein: CASSLDVDFDEQYV.

The CDR3 region is CASSLDEQYF. As DNA, the CDR3 is TGTGCCAGCAGCTTGGACGAGCAGTACTTC. The V call is TRBV5-6, the J call TRBJ2-7; D ambiguous. Germline-derived CDR1 and CDR2 are SGHDT and YYEEEE. Trimming shortened V by 0 bases and J by 5 bases, and 0 bases separated the two germline ends. The length of the CDR3 is 10 residues.

The V and J genes are TRBV5-1 and TRBJ2-1; the D gene is possibly TRBD1 (6 bases). This CDR3 comprises 19 residues. Trimming removed 4 bases from V and 5 bases from J, with 28 bases in between. The germline CDR1 and CDR2 sequences are SGHRS and YFSETQ. CDR3 sequence: CASSLGVGTNLLANNEQFF. The CDR3 region has the DNA TGCGCCAGCAGCCTGGGGGTGGGGACAAACCTACTTGCTAACAATGAGCAGTTCTTC.

The CDR3 loop is CATSDGRRGDNEQFF. The DNA of the CDR3 is TGTGCCACCAGTGATGGGAGGAGGGGAGACAATGAGCAGTTCTTC. The rearrangement links TRBV24-1 to TRBJ2-1, with D perhaps matching TRBD2 (6 bases). Germline lookup yields CDR1 KGHDR and CDR2 SFDVKD. The CDR3 spans 15 residues. Trimming cost V 3 bases and J 5 bases, with 13 bases left between them.

Only one count was recorded for this clone. CDR3 amino acids: CASRYSGKEQYF. The CDR3 DNA reads as TGCGCCAGCAGGTATAGCGGGAAGGAGCAGTACTTC. This chain joins TRBV5-1 and TRBJ2-7, with 8 bases identical to TRBD2. The CDR3 covers 12 residues. Germline CDR1 SGHRS, CDR2 YFSETQ. The ends lost 5 bases at V and 7 bases at J; junction bases unmatched: 5.

CDR3 amino acids: CASIRGLASSYEQYF. CDR3 nucleotide sequence: TGTGCCAGCATCAGGGGTTTGGCTAGCTCCTACGAGCAGTACTTC. The chain carries TRBV28 and TRBJ2-7; D perhaps matches TRBD1 (6 bases). The V end lost 7 bases, the J end lost 0 bases, and 16 bases lay between the germline ends. CDR1 is MDHEN, CDR2 SYDVKM, per germline. The CDR3 contains 15 residues.

The rearrangement joins TRBV5-1 to TRBJ2-2, with TRBD1 identical over 7 bases. The CDR3 has 16 amino acids. The germline CDR1 and CDR2 sequences are SGHRS and YFSETQ. V gave up 4 bases and J gave up 5 bases; unmatched junction bases: 11. The CDR3 nucleotides are TGCGCCAGCAGCGTCGGGACAGTGGAGAAAACCGGGGAGCTGTTTTTT. Its translation: CASSVGTVEKTGELFF.

V and J are TRBV28 and TRBJ2-7; no definite D call. Germline assignment: CDR1 MDHEN and CDR2 SYDVKM. V was cut by 7 bases and J by 4 bases, with 20 bases left in between. CDR3 length equals 15 residues. This CDR3 is CASIGRRQILYEQYF. The CDR3 bases are TGTGCCAGCATCGGACGAAGGCAGATTTTATACGAGCAGTACTTC.

This clone was observed a single time. This rearrangement joins TRBV29-1 to TRBJ2-2, with no clear D. The CDR3 has 14 residues. Germline CDR1 SQVTM, CDR2 ANQGSEA. Trimming took off 5 bases at V and 2 bases at J, with 12 bases between the two ends. The CDR3 region is CSVKLTLNTGELFF. The CDR3 DNA reads TGCAGCGTTAAATTAACCCTTAACACCGGGGAGCTGTTTTTT.

This clone was observed once. The genes are TRBV14 and TRBJ1-2; 7 positions match TRBD1. The V segment lost 2 bases and the J segment 5 bases; nucleotides outside the gene matches: 5. This CDR3 region has 14 residues. Germline V gives CDR1 SGHDN, CDR2 FVKESK. CDR3 in amino acids: CASSQHDRVYGYTF. For the CDR3, the DNA is TGTGCCAGCAGCCAACATGACAGGGTATATGGCTACACCTTC.

This chain links TRBV5-1 with TRBJ2-5; a possible D gene is TRBD2 (6 bases). CDR3 length: 17 amino acids. Trimming stripped 0 bases from V and 0 bases from J, with 15 bases between. CDR1 is SGHRS and CDR2 is YFSETQ in the germline V gene. CDR3 DNA: TGCGCCAGCAGCTTGGAAACTAGCCTACGGTACCAAGAGACCCAGTACTTC. Translation gives CASSLETSLRYQETQYF.

J is TRBJ1-4 and V is TRBV4-2, with 7 positions matching TRBD1. Germline assignment: CDR1 LGHNA and CDR2 YNFKEQ. This CDR3 is 14 amino acids long. The V and J ends lost 2 bases and 11 bases, in that order; junction bases with no gene match: 8. The CDR3 DNA follows: TGTGCCAGCAGCCAACCTAGACAGGGCGACAAACTGTTTTTT. It encodes CASSQPRQGDKLFF.

The chain carries TRBV24-1 and TRBJ2-5, with D tentatively TRBD1 (6 bases). V was trimmed by 7 bases and J by 2 bases, leaving 10 bases between them. Germline assignment: CDR1 KGHDR and CDR2 SFDVKD. This CDR3 spans 13 amino acids. The chain's CDR3 is CATSRGGQETQYF. The DNA for the CDR3 is TGTGCCACCAGCCGAGGGGGACAAGAGACCCAGTACTTC.

V and J are TRBV5-6 and TRBJ1-5; possibly TRBD1 for D (6 bases). With 2 bases removed from V and 7 bases from J, the gap between germline ends came to 13 bases. Germline V gives CDR1 SGHDT, CDR2 YYEEEE. This CDR3 is built from 14 residues. This CDR3 is CASSLQGRGQPQHF. CDR3 DNA sequence: TGTGCCAGCAGCTTACAGGGCAGGGGCCAGCCCCAGCATTTT.

In this sample, this clone turned up once. The gene calls are TRBV7-9 and TRBJ1-2, with D perhaps matching TRBD1 (5 bases). Germline V CDR1 and CDR2: SEHNR, FQNEAQ (reference sequence). The CDR3 contains 15 residues. V shed 2 bases and J shed 8 bases, with 18 bases lying between them. The CDR3 here is CASSLSSQGAAGYTF. The CDR3, as DNA: TGTGCCAGCAGCTTAAGTAGTCAGGGCGCGGCCGGCTACACCTTC.

V gene TRBV7-9 combines with J gene TRBJ2-7, with D maybe TRBD2 (6 bases). The V end lost 5 bases, the J end lost 2 bases, and 13 bases lay between the germline ends. The CDR3 has 14 residues. Germline V gene sequence: CDR1 SEHNR, CDR2 FQNEAQ (reference sequence). The DNA of the CDR3 is TGTGCCAGCAGCACCCGGGGGTTGACCTACGAGCAGTACTTC. Translated: CASSTRGLTYEQYF.